This TCR beta chain was identified in a study of blood T cell repertoires in COVID-19. Profiling relied on immunoSEQ multiplex PCR, and the TCRdb table lists in-frame clones only, not all of them. The sample shows over 350,000 clones, around nine tenths of them seen only once. The material sequenced was PBMCs or T cells enriched from blood (not recorded which). The TCR originated in a woman between 18 and 30 years old with acute COVID-19.

CDR3 sequence: CASSLLQGASYNSPLHF. The CDR3 DNA is TGTGCCAGCTCACTACTACAGGGAGCCTCCTATAATTCACCCCTCCACTTT. The chain couples TRBV18 to TRBJ1-6; D possibly corresponds to TRBD1 (6 bases). The CDR3 is 17 amino acids. The germline V gene encodes CDR1 KGHSH and CDR2 LQKENI. V lost 4 bases and J 0 bases, leaving 13 bases between the germline ends.